These 27 T cell receptor beta chains were all obtained from the same sample, sequenced in a study of human T cells and chemical hapten exposure. Stated time point: patch test 3, about 24 weeks after DPC sensitization. The treatment was: therapeutic diphenylcyclopropenone sensitization with weekly scalp DPC. TCRdb analysed the RACE reads with MiXCR anew, one entry per CDR3 protein. This sample has more than 150,000 distinct CDR3 sequences, with approximately 24% found just once. The sequencing here drew on whole blood, taken in connection with sensitization to the hapten diphenylcyclopropenone (DPC). These receptors were obtained from a woman aged 40 to 49 with alopecia areata. Some clones in this sample may be carry-over from other donors' samples.

J is TRBJ1-1 and V is TRBV29-1, with D perhaps matching TRBD1 (5 bases). Looked up from germline, CDR1 is SQVTM and CDR2 is ANQGSEA. V was pared by 2 bases and J by 7 bases, with 8 bases between. This CDR3 has 11 residues. CDR3 in DNA: TGCAGCGTTGAAAGGGGTTTTGAAGCTTTCTTT. Its protein product is CSVERGFEAFF.

As concerns this clonotype: Since a much larger clone is just one base distant, this may be a read error. V and J are TRBV9 and TRBJ2-3; maybe TRBD2 (6 bases). Trimming cost V 4 bases and J 4 bases, with 22 bases left between them. The CDR3 is made up of 17 amino acids. Germline-derived CDR1 and CDR2 are SGDLS and YYNGEE. The CDR3 is CASSSMARRGRADTQYF. The CDR3 DNA sequence: TGTGCCAGCAGCTCTATGGCCAGGAGGGGTCGGGCAGATACGCAGTATTTT.

This clonotype has just a few counts. This rearrangement joins TRBV29-1 to TRBJ2-3; D not certain. Germline CDR1 SQVTM, CDR2 ANQGSEA. The germline V and J ends were trimmed by 4 bases and 2 bases, with 7 bases remaining between them. CDR3 size: 12 residues. The CDR3 DNA follows: TGCAGCGTTGTGGGTTTCACAGATACGCAGTATTTT. This sequence encodes CSVVGFTDTQYF.

This clonotype was recorded a few times. The gene calls are TRBV6-1 and TRBJ2-3; D remains unclear. The CDR3 sequence is 11 residues long. Germline CDR1 and CDR2: MNHNS and SASEGT. V shed 8 bases and J shed 6 bases, with 9 bases lying between them. CDR3 loop: CASGSGDTQYF. As DNA, the CDR3 is TGTGCCAGCGGGTCCGGGGATACGCAGTATTTT.

This clonotype has more than one count but fewer than ten. V gene TRBV20-1 combines with J gene TRBJ1-6; D may be TRBD1 (5 bases). The CDR3 runs to 16 residues. With 1 base removed from V and 5 bases from J, the gap between germline ends came to 15 bases. Germline CDR1 is DFQATT and CDR2 is SNEGSKA (reference sequence). The CDR3 reads CSARAPPGGDNSPLHF. DNA for the CDR3: TGCAGTGCTAGAGCCCCCCCGGGGGGGGATAATTCACCCCTCCACTTT.

V usage is TRBV2 and J usage is TRBJ2-1, with D perhaps matching TRBD1 (6 bases). Germline CDR1 is SNHLY and CDR2 is FYNNEI. CDR3 length equals 15 residues. V dropped 6 bases and J dropped 0 bases, with 12 bases sitting between them. The CDR3, as DNA: TGTGCCAGCAGGATGGGACAAAGCTCCTACAATGAGCAGTTCTTC. Translated, it gives CASRMGQSSYNEQFF.

This sequence joins TRBV6-1 and TRBJ2-3; 13 bases line up with TRBD2. Trimming removed 7 bases from V and 5 bases from J; junction bases left unmatched: 9. The CDR3 extends over 16 amino acids. CDR1 is MNHNS and CDR2 is SASEGT in the germline V gene. The CDR3 sequence: CASTPGTSGMVDTQYF. CDR3 DNA: TGTGCCAGCACCCCGGGGACTAGCGGGATGGTAGATACGCAGTATTTT.

This clonotype was counted ten times or more. The rearrangement joins TRBV7-9 to TRBJ2-7, with D possibly matching TRBD1 (6 bases). V gave up 5 bases and J gave up 3 bases, with 20 bases separating them. The CDR3 is 16 residues long. Germline CDR1 is SEHNR and CDR2 is FQNEAQ (reference sequence). The CDR3 sequence is CASSHGKTGYSYEQYF. CDR3 nucleotides: TGTGCCAGCAGCCACGGGAAAACAGGGTACAGCTACGAGCAGTACTTC.

The sample holds a few counts of this clonotype. V is TRBV9 and J is TRBJ2-5; 11 bases are shared with TRBD2. CDR3 length: 16 amino acids. V was pared by 0 bases and J by 4 bases, with 5 bases of the junction left unmatched. Germline CDR1 is SGDLS and CDR2 is YYNGEE. The CDR3 coding sequence is TGTGCCAGCAGCGTAGCTGGTAGCGGGAGGGGAGAGACCCAGTACTTC. It specifies CASSVAGSGRGETQYF.

This clonotype was picked up many times. The CDR3 here is CASSFKGSTTDTQYF. The CDR3 nucleotides read TGCGCCAGCAGCTTTAAAGGGTCTACCACAGATACGCAGTATTTT. The chain employs TRBV5-1 and TRBJ2-3; D unresolved. Germline CDR1 SGHRS, CDR2 YFSETQ. This CDR3 comprises 15 residues. Between the trimmed V and J ends, which lost 2 bases and 2 bases, there was a span of 12 bases.

This clonotype was picked up a small number of times. The rearrangement links TRBV24-1 to TRBJ1-2; TRBD1 is a possible D gene (5 bases). This CDR3 has 13 amino acids. Deletions cut 0 bases from V and 9 bases from J, with 10 bases between. CDR1 is KGHDR, CDR2 SFDVKD, per germline. CDR3 sequence (DNA): TGTGCCACCAGTGATTTGCGTAGGGGAAGCTACACCTTC. Translated, it gives CATSDLRRGSYTF.

This clonotype turned up a few times. This rearrangement joins TRBV10-3 to TRBJ2-7; 9 nucleotides align to TRBD1. After removal of 4 bases from V and 0 bases from J, the junction contained 10 bases not matched to a gene. This CDR3 region has 17 residues. The germline V gene has CDR1 ENHRY and CDR2 SYGVKD. The CDR3 sequence is CAISGAPGQGSSYEQYF. The CDR3, as DNA: TGTGCCATCAGTGGAGCGCCGGGACAGGGCAGCTCCTACGAGCAGTACTTC.

V usage is TRBV29-1 and J usage is TRBJ2-7; D assignment may be TRBD1 or TRBD2 (5 bases each). Germline V gives CDR1 SQVTM, CDR2 ANQGSEA. V lost 7 bases and J lost 7, with 23 bases in between. The CDR3 has 14 amino acids. The CDR3 spells CSANRDGPYREQYF. The DNA for the CDR3 is TGCAGCGCAAACCGGGACGGCCCCTACCGTGAGCAGTACTTC.

The chain recombines TRBV20-1 with TRBJ1-1, with TRBD1 as a possible D gene (6 bases). V gave up 2 bases and J gave up 4 bases, with 17 bases separating them. The CDR3 totals 15 residues. CDR1 and CDR2 (germline): DFQATT, SNEGSKA (reference sequence). CDR3 DNA: TGCAGTGCTAGATTACAGGGAGGATACAGCACTGAAGCTTTCTTT. Residues: CSARLQGGYSTEAFF.

CDR3 in amino acids: CASSAAGTSYNEQFF. The CDR3 DNA reads TGTGCCAGCAGCGCCGCCGGGACAAGCTACAATGAGCAGTTCTTC. The chain combines TRBV9 with TRBJ2-1, with a tentative D call TRBD1 (6 bases). The CDR3 is 15 amino acids. V was shortened by 3 bases and J by 3 bases, with 13 bases between the two germline ends. The germline CDR1 and CDR2 sequences are SGDLS and YYNGEE.

This clonotype has a count of ten or more. V gene TRBV3-1 combines with J gene TRBJ1-1; D gene ambiguous. The CDR3 runs 15 residues. Trimming cost V 0 bases and J 0 bases, with 8 bases left between them. The germline CDR1 and CDR2 sequences are LGHDT and YNNKEL (reference sequence). CDR3: CASSQEGYMNTEAFF. DNA of the CDR3: TGTGCCAGCAGCCAAGAGGGCTACATGAACACTGAAGCTTTCTTT.

The rearrangement links TRBV28 to TRBJ1-4; TRBD1 is a possible D gene (5 bases). Per the germline V gene, CDR1 is MDHEN and CDR2 is SYDVKM. The CDR3 is 15 residues long. V lost 2 bases and J 11 bases, leaving 18 bases between the germline ends. The CDR3 nucleotides are TGTGCCAGCAGTTTAGCGGACATCTCGGGGGTGAAACTGTTTTTT. This encodes CASSLADISGVKLFF.

This sequence joins TRBV7-2 and TRBJ2-7; possibly TRBD1 for D (5 bases). This CDR3 is built from 14 residues. Germline CDR1 is SGHTA and CDR2 is FQGNSA. V lost 4 bases, J lost 9 bases, and 19 bases lay in between. CDR3 bases: TGTGCCAGCAGCTCATATGCATCAGGGCGCGCGCAGTACTTC. Translation gives CASSSYASGRAQYF.

The table lists this clonotype with many counts. V gene TRBV5-1 combines with J gene TRBJ2-7, with D tentatively TRBD1 or TRBD2 (8 bases each). The CDR3 covers 16 residues. Germline V gene lookup returns CDR1 SGHRS and CDR2 YFSETQ. V was pared by 4 bases and J by 0 bases, with 17 bases between. For the CDR3, the DNA is TGCGCCAGCAGCCCAAGGACAGGGACTAGCTCCTACGAGCAGTACTTC. It specifies CASSPRTGTSSYEQYF.

The rearrangement uses TRBV28 and TRBJ2-7; 10 bases are a match to TRBD2. After removal of 7 bases from V and 2 bases from J, the junction contained 8 bases not matched to a gene. Germline CDR1 and CDR2: MDHEN and SYDVKM. CDR3 length: 15 residues. The CDR3 region is CASTPSGRRTYEQYF. In DNA form, the CDR3 reads TGTGCCAGCACACCTAGCGGGAGACGGACCTACGAGCAGTACTTC.

This clonotype has a handful of counts. The chain combines TRBV7-2 with TRBJ2-1; 7 nucleotides match TRBD2. There are 16 residues in the CDR3. From germline, CDR1 is SGHTA and CDR2 FQGNSA. The junction had 7 bases not matched to a gene; V was cut back by 2 bases and J by 3 bases. CDR3 nucleotides: TGTGCCAGCAGCTTAAGTGGTAGCGGGCGCTACAATGAGCAGTTCTTC. Residues: CASSLSGSGRYNEQFF.

This clonotype was counted between two and nine times. The gene calls are TRBV28 and TRBJ2-5; 7 bases align to TRBD1. Germline loops: CDR1 MDHEN, CDR2 SYDVKM. V trimming: 4 bases; J trimming: 3 bases; junction bases outside the gene matches: 8. The CDR3 is 15 amino acids. CDR3 in DNA: TGTGCCAGCAGTTCGGCGGGTACAGGGGAAGAGACCCAGTACTTC. This translates into CASSSAGTGEETQYF.

In this sample, this clonotype turned up a few times. DNA for the CDR3: TGTGCCAGCAGCTTAGTTTCGGGATCCGGCTACACCTTC. This gives the protein CASSLVSGSGYTF. This sequence joins TRBV7-9 and TRBJ1-2; D remains ambiguous. Germline V CDR1 and CDR2: SEHNR, FQNEAQ (reference sequence). V was clipped by 1 base and J by 8 bases, with 11 bases between them. There are 13 residues in the CDR3. Full variable domain (remainder filled in from reference TRBV7-9 and TRBJ1-2): DTGVSQNPRHKITKRGQNVTFRCDPISEHNRLYWYRQTLGQGPEFLTYFQNEAQLEKSRLLSDRFSAERPKGSFSTLEIQRTEQGDSAMYLCASSLVSGSGYTFGSGTRLTVV.

This clonotype has only a few counts. The J gene is TRBJ1-4, the V gene TRBV6-1; D uncertain. Germline V lookup: CDR1 MNHNS, CDR2 SASEGT. The CDR3 sequence is 13 residues long. The ends were cut back, 6 bases at V and 6 bases at J, with 11 bases in the middle. The DNA of the CDR3 is TGTGCCAGCAGCCCCAAGTCAGATGAAAAACTGTTTTTT. The encoded protein is CASSPKSDEKLFF.

This clonotype occurred a few times. This chain links TRBV7-2 with TRBJ2-1; perhaps TRBD2 as D (6 bases). Germline CDR1 is SGHTA and CDR2 is FQGNSA. V was shortened by 2 bases and J by 1 base, with 15 bases between the two germline ends. The CDR3 has 17 amino acids. Written as DNA, the CDR3 is TGTGCCAGCAGCTTATTCGTGGCGGGACCTTCCTACAATGAGCAGTTCTTC. Translating it yields CASSLFVAGPSYNEQFF. Full variable domain (remainder filled in from reference TRBV7-2 and TRBJ2-1): GAGVSQSPSNKVTEKGKDVELRCDPISGHTALYWYRQSLGQGLEFLIYFQGNSAPDKSGLPSDRFSAERTGGSVSTLTIQRTQQEDSAVYLCASSLFVAGPSYNEQFFGPGTRLTVL.

This chain links TRBV20-1 with TRBJ2-1, with 8 bases that match TRBD2. Germline values: CDR1 DFQATT, CDR2 SNEGSKA (reference sequence). The V segment lost 6 bases and the J segment 5 bases; nucleotides outside the gene matches: 15. CDR3 size: 16 residues. CDR3 sequence reads: CSASRWISGVNNEQFF. CDR3 coding DNA: TGCAGTGCCAGTCGGTGGATTAGCGGGGTTAACAATGAGCAGTTCTTC.

In its sample, this clonotype was seen many times. The rearrangement uses TRBV10-3 and TRBJ2-1; TRBD1 matches 8 bases. CDR1 ENHRY and CDR2 SYGVKD come from the germline V gene. V lost 1 base and J lost 9; bases outside the gene matches: 8. This CDR3 contains 15 residues. This CDR3 reads CAISEYSGDRPEQFF. The DNA of the CDR3 is TGTGCCATCAGTGAGTATTCGGGGGACAGGCCTGAGCAGTTCTTC.